This TCR beta chain was captured in a study of blood T cell repertoires in COVID-19. Repertoires were generated with immunoSEQ multiplex PCR, while TCRdb's copy carries only in-frame clones and drops some. The data show roughly 170,000 clones, with approximately 85% seen just once and about 5.6% held by the top ten. This CDR3 has 14 residues. Germline CDR1 MNHEY, CDR2 SMNVEV (reference sequence). The V end was cut by 2 bases, the J end by 8 bases, with 10 bases between. The receptor comes from a woman between 50 and 59 years old with COVID-19, enrolled during active disease. Sequenced: peripheral blood. The V and J genes are TRBV27 and TRBJ1-6; D may be TRBD1 (6 bases). Here the CDR3 DNA reads TGTGCCAGCAGTTTAGTGCAGGGGTATTCACCCCTCCACTTT. Amino acids: CASSLVQGYSPLHF.